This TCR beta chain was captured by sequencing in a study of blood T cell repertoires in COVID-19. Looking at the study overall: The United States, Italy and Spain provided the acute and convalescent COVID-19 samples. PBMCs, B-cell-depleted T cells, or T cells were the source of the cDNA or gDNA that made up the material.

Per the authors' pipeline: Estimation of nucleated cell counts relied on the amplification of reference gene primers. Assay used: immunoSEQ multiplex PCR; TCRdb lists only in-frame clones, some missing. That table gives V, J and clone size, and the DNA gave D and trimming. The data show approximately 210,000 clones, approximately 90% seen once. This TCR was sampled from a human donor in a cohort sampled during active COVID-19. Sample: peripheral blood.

As DNA, the CDR3 is TGTGCCAGCAGTTGGGGGACAACCAGCACAGATACGCAGTATTTT. Residues: CASSWGTTSTDTQYF. J is TRBJ2-3 and V is TRBV27; a possible D gene is TRBD1 (6 bases). The CDR3 totals 15 residues. V was trimmed by 4 bases and J by 0 bases, leaving 11 bases between them. Germline CDR1 is MNHEY and CDR2 is SMNVEV (reference sequence).